This T cell receptor beta chain comes out of a study of cytomegalovirus exposure and HLA in healthy donors. It was the approximately 110-subject validation cohort, separate from the 666-subject first cohort, to which the donors belonged. Trimming took 6 bases from V and 4 from J; bases not matched to a gene: 7. CDR1 is SNHLY and CDR2 is FYNNEI in the germline V gene. This CDR3 has 14 amino acids. Method: immunoSEQ multiplex PCR; TCRdb's copy keeps in-frame clones and lacks some. The sample contains about 57,000 clones, approximately 93% of which appear only once. The chain uses TRBV2 and TRBJ1-1; 8 bases map to TRBD1. The TCR comes from a woman between 18 and 29 years old in good health and CMV-seronegative. The specimen sequenced was PBMCs. The CDR3 loop is CASRQGAGSTEAFF. In nucleotides, the CDR3 is TGTGCCAGCAGGCAGGGGGCCGGGAGCACTGAAGCTTTCTTT.